The 16 T cell receptor beta chains presented below share a single source sample, sequenced in a study of identical twins. TCRdb passed the 5' RACE reads through MiXCR, listing each CDR3 protein once. The profile covers about 570,000 distinct CDR3 sequences, with 9% to 10% appearing a single time and under 3% taken by the ten largest. These data were also filed under a second study, of yellow fever vaccine responses in identical twins.

The sequencing input was PBMCs. These receptor sequences come from a young woman in good health.

The chain has TRBV11-2 and TRBJ2-5, with 9 bases fitting TRBD2. Germline values: CDR1 SGHAT, CDR2 FQNNGV. Trimming took 5 bases from V and 1 from J; bases not matched to a gene: 11. The CDR3 is 17 residues long. The CDR3 loop is CASSTEGLAGFQETQYF. Written as DNA, the CDR3 is TGTGCCAGCAGCACCGAGGGGCTAGCGGGGTTCCAAGAGACCCAGTACTTC.

This clonotype was picked up a small number of times. The rearrangement uses TRBV7-2 and TRBJ2-7; the D is unclear. The CDR3 runs 14 residues. Trimming took off 0 bases at V and 3 bases at J, with 9 bases between the two ends. Germline V lookup: CDR1 SGHTA, CDR2 FQGNSA. The CDR3 bases are TGTGCCAGCAGCTTAGCGTTGGCCGACTACGAGCAGTACTTC. Its translation is CASSLALADYEQYF.

There are a few counts of this clonotype. V gene TRBV27 combines with J gene TRBJ2-7; D possibly uses TRBD1 or TRBD2 (6 bases each). CDR1 and CDR2 (germline): MNHEY, SMNVEV (reference sequence). The CDR3 extends over 15 amino acids. V lost 2 bases, J lost 7 bases, and 18 bases lay in between. The CDR3 sequence: CASSLVRQGRLEQYF. For the CDR3, the DNA is TGTGCCAGCAGTTTAGTTAGGCAGGGGAGGTTAGAGCAGTACTTC.

The chain uses TRBV12-3 or TRBV12-4 and TRBJ2-3, with 9 bases identical to TRBD1. The CDR3 spans 16 residues. After removal of 2 bases from V and 3 bases from J, the junction contained 6 bases not matched to a gene. CDR3 amino acids: CASSLRAGQGTDTQYF. In nucleotides, the CDR3 is TGTGCCAGCAGTTTAAGGGCGGGACAGGGTACAGATACGCAGTATTTT.

This clonotype was recorded a few times. The CDR3 nucleotides are TGCGCCAGCAGCTTACTGCAGTTAGGAGGAGAGCAGTACTTC. Translating gives CASSLLQLGGEQYF. V and J are TRBV5-1 and TRBJ2-7, with a tentative D call TRBD2 (5 bases). V gave up 2 bases and J gave up 7 bases, with 16 bases separating them. CDR1 is SGHRS and CDR2 is YFSETQ in the germline V gene. The CDR3 loop spans 14 amino acids.

The rearrangement uses TRBV12-5 and TRBJ2-3; TRBD2 is a possible D gene (5 bases). The V end lost 4 bases, the J end lost 2 bases, and 25 bases lay between the germline ends. The germline V gene encodes CDR1 LGHNT and CDR2 FRNRAP. This CDR3 spans 19 amino acids. The CDR3 DNA sequence: TGTGCTAGTGGTTCCCCAACCAAAGTCCTAGCATCATCCACAGATACGCAGTATTTT. Its protein product is CASGSPTKVLASSTDTQYF.

The rearrangement links TRBV6-2 or TRBV6-3 to TRBJ2-7; tentative D call: TRBD1 (6 bases). The CDR3 is 15 residues long. With 0 bases removed from V and 6 bases from J, the gap between germline ends came to 15 bases. Germline lookup yields CDR1 MNHEY and CDR2 SVGEGT. The CDR3 region is CASSYSLGARGEQYF. CDR3 nucleotide sequence: TGTGCCAGCAGTTACTCGTTGGGGGCGCGTGGCGAGCAGTACTTC.

This clonotype came up a few times. The chain recombines TRBV20-1 with TRBJ2-1; D ambiguous. The CDR3 covers 17 residues. Germline CDR1 and CDR2: DFQATT and SNEGSKA (reference sequence). V lost 0 bases and J lost 7, with 22 bases in between. CDR3 coding DNA: TGCAGTGCTAGAGATGGTCGATGGCAGGCCAAAATGAATGAGCAGTTCTTC. Its protein is CSARDGRWQAKMNEQFF.

A few counts support this clonotype. This chain uses TRBV4-3 with TRBJ2-1, with TRBD2 matching over 16 bases. The CDR3 is made up of 16 amino acids. Trimming removed 1 base from V and 10 bases from J; junction bases left unmatched: 4. CDR1 is LGHNA, CDR2 YSLEER, per germline. CDR3 sequence (DNA): TGCGCCAGCAGCCAAGTCGGGACTAGCGGGAGGGGAGAGCAGTTCTTC. Translation: CASSQVGTSGRGEQFF.

Many counts were recorded for this clonotype. The chain carries TRBV6-1 and TRBJ2-7, with TRBD1 identical over 8 bases. V was pared by 7 bases and J by 1 base, with 6 bases of the junction left unmatched. From germline, CDR1 is MNHNS and CDR2 SASEGT. The length of the CDR3 is 14 residues. The CDR3: CASTPGGRSYEQYF. The CDR3 bases are TGTGCCAGCACCCCAGGGGGCAGGTCCTACGAGCAGTACTTC.

The V and J genes are TRBV4-1 and TRBJ2-1, with a weak D call TRBD1 (6 bases). The germline V and J ends were trimmed by 2 bases and 10 bases, with 9 bases remaining between them. Germline CDR1 and CDR2: MGHRA and YSYEKL. The CDR3 loop spans 12 amino acids. Written as DNA, the CDR3 is TGCGCCAGCAGCCAATCGACAGGCGAGCAGTTCTTC. Translation gives CASSQSTGEQFF.

The sample holds a few counts of this clonotype. The V gene is TRBV11-2, the J gene TRBJ2-1; 9 bases align to TRBD2. The CDR3 totals 17 residues. Trimming removed 4 bases from V and 3 bases from J; junction bases left unmatched: 10. Germline assignment: CDR1 SGHAT and CDR2 FQNNGV. CDR3 bases: TGTGCCAGCAGCTCCCGGTCGGGGCGGGGGGGCTACAATGAGCAGTTCTTC. This translates into CASSSRSGRGGYNEQFF.

This clonotype occurred a few times. The rearrangement uses TRBV4-2 and TRBJ2-3, with D tentatively TRBD2 (6 bases). The germline V gene has CDR1 LGHNA and CDR2 YNFKEQ. Trimming left V 4 bases short and J 6 bases short, with 29 bases between. The CDR3 length is 19 residues. This CDR3 reads CASSLPKDYPGPAADTQYF. The CDR3 region has the DNA TGTGCCAGCAGCCTCCCAAAGGACTATCCAGGCCCCGCAGCGGATACGCAGTATTTT.

This sequence joins TRBV27 and TRBJ1-6, with a tentative D call TRBD1 (6 bases). From germline, CDR1 is MNHEY and CDR2 SMNVEV (reference sequence). V dropped 4 bases and J dropped 3 bases, with 7 bases sitting between them. The CDR3 has 14 amino acids. The CDR3 sequence is CASSSQGYNSPLHF. CDR3 DNA: TGTGCCAGCAGTTCACAGGGCTATAATTCACCCCTCCACTTT.

This clonotype was detected only a few times. The chain couples TRBV7-9 to TRBJ2-7; D perhaps matches TRBD2 (5 bases). From germline, CDR1 is SEHNR and CDR2 FQNEAQ (reference sequence). V was pared by 0 bases and J by 1 base, with 13 bases between. The CDR3 runs 16 residues. CDR3 sequence (DNA): TGTGCCAGCAGCTTAGCCGGGCGGGTAACGTCCTACGAGCAGTACTTC. Its translation is CASSLAGRVTSYEQYF. The full variable domain, completed using reference TRBV7-9 and TRBJ2-7, is DTGVSQNPRHKITKRGQNVTFRCDPISEHNRLYWYRQTLGQGPEFLTYFQNEAQLEKSRLLSDRFSAERPKGSFSTLEIQRTEQGDSAMYLCASSLAGRVTSYEQYFGPGTRLTVT.

This clonotype was seen a handful of times. J is TRBJ2-5 and V is TRBV29-1; TRBD2 is a possible D gene (6 bases). V lost 1 base to trimming and J lost 5 bases, with 14 bases between them. Germline values: CDR1 SQVTM, CDR2 ANQGSEA. CDR3 length: 14 amino acids. CDR3 in DNA: TGCAGCGTTGAAGGGGGACTGGAGCGGGAGACCCAGTACTTC. This encodes CSVEGGLERETQYF.